Listed below are T cell receptor beta chains from one sample, sequenced in a study of blood T cell repertoires in COVID-19. TCRdb's table, derived via immunoSEQ multiplex PCR, lists solely in-frame clones and lacks some. This table has under 200,000 clones, roughly nine tenths appearing once. Sequenced material: peripheral blood. The receptors derive from a man aged 50-59 years with acute or convalescent COVID-19. Both conserved end residues are part of each CDR3. Fields, in order: J gene, clone size, V gene, D gene, CDR3 DNA, CDR3 protein. The D gene is left open where the match is weak. Size is omitted from some rows. Given values are once, few, many or a class for expanded clones.

>TRBJ2-7|.|TRBV7-9|.
TGTGCCAGCGGAGGGCCAATAAGGGGGCGCGGTTTCTACGAGCAGTACTTC
CASGGPIRGRGFYEQYF
>TRBJ2-3|.|TRBV4-2|TRBD2
TGTGCCAGCAGCCAGGCGACTAGCGGGAGGGCCCGGACAGATACGCAGTATTTT
CASSQATSGRARTDTQYF
>TRBJ1-1|few|TRBV11-2|TRBD1
TGTGCCAGCAGCTTGACAGGGCTCAGGCTGAACACTGAAGCTTTCTTT
CASSLTGLRLNTEAFF
>TRBJ1-3|.|TRBV9|.
TGTGCCAGCAGCGTTTCCTCTGAGGCTGGAAACACCATATATTTT
CASSVSSEAGNTIYF
>TRBJ2-5|.|TRBV7-9|.
TGTGCCAGCAGCTTAGCGGTGGGGGGACCCGGGACCCAGTACTTC
CASSLAVGGPGTQYF
>TRBJ2-7|.|TRBV6-5|.
TGTGCCAGCAGTACCGGGTCAACATACGAGCAGTACTTC
CASSTGSTYEQYF
>TRBJ2-3|.|TRBV11-1|.
TGTGCCAGCAGCTTTCGGGGAGATACGCAGTATTTT
CASSFRGDTQYF
>TRBJ2-5|.|TRBV15|TRBD2
TGTGCCACCAGCCGCGGACTAGCGGGGGGGGTAGAGACCCAGTACTTC
CATSRGLAGGVETQYF
>TRBJ1-3|few|TRBV27|.
TGTGCCAGCAGTTTGTTGGGGGGATCCGGAAACACCATATATTTT
CASSLLGGSGNTIYF
>TRBJ2-1|.|TRBV6-5|TRBD1
TGTGCCAGCAGTTACGCCGGGACAGCCTACAATGAGCAGTTCTTC
CASSYAGTAYNEQFF
>TRBJ2-1|.|TRBV5-1|TRBD2
TGCGCCACCCGTAAGGCTAGCGGGAGTAGTGAGCAGTTCTTC
CATRKASGSSEQFF
>TRBJ1-2|.|TRBV19|.
TGTGCCAGTAGTATAAGTCGAAGCTCCGGCTACACCTTC
CASSISRSSGYTF
>TRBJ2-1|.|TRBV7-9|TRBD2
TGTGCCAGCAGCTTAGGCGGGAGGGCCTACAATGAGCAGTTCTTC
CASSLGGRAYNEQFF
>TRBJ2-2|.|TRBV9|TRBD1
TGTGCCAGCAGCGTAGGCGGACAGGGGGCCGGGGAGCTGTTTTTT
CASSVGGQGAGELFF
>TRBJ1-6|few|TRBV6-5|TRBD1
TGTGCCAGCCGGCCGGGACAGGGTAATTCACCCCTCCACTTT
CASRPGQGNSPLHF
>TRBJ2-7|.|TRBV27|.
TGTGCCAGCGGACCGACAGCCGTCGACTACGAGCAGTACTTC
CASGPTAVDYEQYF
>TRBJ2-4|.|TRBV6-1|TRBD2
TGTGCCAGCAGTGACACGGGACTAGCGGGATGGGGTGCCAAAAACATTCAGTACTTC
CASSDTGLAGWGAKNIQYF
>TRBJ2-3|few|TRBV3-1/TRBV3-2|TRBD1
TGTGCCAGCAGCCAACCCCGGACGGGGGACAGGGGTACCACAGATACGCAGTATTTT
CASSQPRTGDRGTTDTQYF
>TRBJ2-5|.|TRBV5-4|TRBD2
TGTGCCAGCAGCTTGGTTAGCGGGAGGGCCTATGGGCAGACCCAGTACTTC
CASSLVSGRAYGQTQYF
>TRBJ2-2|once|TRBV9|TRBD2
TGTGCCAGCAGCGTAACTAGCGGGGCCACCGGGGAGCTGTTTTTT
CASSVTSGATGELFF
>TRBJ2-3|once|TRBV3-1/TRBV3-2|.
TGTGCCAGCAGCCAAGGTTCGGGCAGGGTTCCAGATACGCAGTATTTT
CASSQGSGRVPDTQYF
>TRBJ1-5|.|TRBV15|TRBD1
TGTGCCACCAGCAGAGAGCCAGGGGGGATAGGGAATCAGCCCCAGCATTTT
CATSREPGGIGNQPQHF
>TRBJ1-1|.|TRBV9|TRBD1
TGTGCCAGCAGCGGGACAGGGGGCGGTGTAGGGGACACTGAAGCTTTCTTT
CASSGTGGGVGDTEAFF
>TRBJ1-1|.|TRBV12-5|.
TGTGCTAGTGGCCCGGGTTTTTCGGACACTGAAGCTTTCTTT
CASGPGFSDTEAFF
>TRBJ2-2|.|TRBV28|TRBD1
TGTGCCAGCAGTGAGGGACAGATGTACAACACCGGGGAGCTGTTTTTT
CASSEGQMYNTGELFF
>TRBJ2-2|.|TRBV28|TRBD2
TGTGCCAGCAGTTTCAGCCTAGCGGGAGGGAAAGGGGTTGCTCCCGGGGAGCTGTTTTTT
CASSFSLAGGKGVAPGELFF
>TRBJ1-2|.|TRBV2|.
TGTGCCATCCCACAGAACTATGGCTACACCTTC
CAIPQNYGYTF